This TCR beta chain was profiled in a study of metastatic and nonmetastatic thyroid tumors. Study at large: Samples came from malignant and benign thyroid patients, and repertoires were compared across blood and tumor or nodule tissue.

Thyroid surgery took place with no prior treatment in any patient. This CDR3 has 14 residues. Germline V gives CDR1 SNHLY, CDR2 FYNNEI. Trimming took 6 bases from V and 6 from J, leaving 14 bases between them. In regard to this clone: Its cognate antigen is unknown.

Study-level points and caveats: Reports indicated that malignant thyroid tumors showed significantly higher TCR beta diversity than benign nodules did, in blood and tumor.

Source study methods: The study's classifier, a distant-metastasis tool for papillary thyroid cancer, was built using CDR3 differences across clinicopathological groups. MiXCR reprocessed the PCR reads for TCRdb. TCRdb, not the original authors, processed these V and J calls. The table shows 4,500 to 6,500 clones, with less than 35% occurring only once. The clonotype was recovered from a female donor with papillary thyroid cancer or a benign thyroid nodule (not recorded which). Some clones in this sample may be carry-over from other donors' samples. The genes are TRBV2 and TRBJ2-2, with D unresolved. The sequencing input was adjacent normal tissue. The CDR3 here is CASRGINYSGELFF. The CDR3 bases are TGTGCCAGCAGGGGGATAAACTACTCCGGGGAGCTGTTTTTT. The variable domain in full, with the rest retrieved from reference TRBV2 and TRBJ2-2, is EPEVTQTPSHQVTQMGQEVILRCVPISNHLYFYWYRQILGQKVEFLVSFYNNEISEKSEIFDDQFSVERPDGSNFTLKIRSTKLEDSAMYFCASRGINYSGELFFGEGSRLTVL.